This T cell receptor (beta chain) was obtained from a study of beta chain features in type 1 diabetes. Across the whole study: Researchers looked at approximately 100,000,000 sorted cells across all samples.

Expressed TCRB transcripts got sequenced, as all isolated RNA was reverse transcribed. Some clones are missing from TCRdb's copy, which holds only in-frame ones; the method was immunoSEQ multiplex PCR. The sample consists of 620,000 or so clones, around 16% of them appearing once. The CDR3 is 18 residues long. The authors took one heparinised blood draw, averaging approximately 0.12 L, from each donor. Sequences were obtained from naive CD4+ T cells from blood. The V call is TRBV21-1, the J call TRBJ2-1; the table assigns TRBD2, which was not confirmed against the DNA. TRBV21-1 is a listed pseudogene. This TCR derives from a man aged 18 to 30 in good health. The CDR3 is CASSKDRLAPACYNEQFF. The CDR3 region has the DNA TGTGCCAGCAGCAAAGACCGATTAGCCCCGGCGTGTTACAATGAGCAGTTCTTC.